This TCR beta chain derives from a study of T cell clones after liver transplantation. Looked up from germline, CDR1 is SNHLY and CDR2 is FYNNEI. The trim removed 4 bases at V and 8 bases at J, leaving 7 bases unmatched. The CDR3 contains 13 residues. Only in-frame clones appear in the TCRdb table, and some are missing; sequencing was by immunoSEQ multiplex PCR. The table records roughly 53,000 clones, around 70% of them present only once. The sequenced sample was CD4+ T cells from blood, obtained at the 22-month timepoint. The sequence came from a human patient who received a liver transplant. The T cells may partly be graft donor cells. The J gene is TRBJ1-2, the V gene TRBV2; 7 bases agree with TRBD1. The CDR3 bases are TGTGCCAGCAGTGTTGGACAGGACCTAGGCTACACCTTC. Translating gives CASSVGQDLGYTF.